This paragraph covers one TCR beta chain sequence. No antigen is known for it. No much larger clone is present one base from it, and per-base qualities are unavailable. This sample is part of a study of T cell repertoires in cytomegalovirus infection (dated by TCRdb to about 2019). Regarding the study in general: The HLA type of each donor mattered for the analysis, because public TCR beta signatures pointed to carriage of CMV infection along with the matching HLA type.

The investigation overall reported the following: Carriers of CMV infection plus the relevant HLA type were discriminated by the cumulative frequency of public TCR beta family members in the study cohort and in an independent approximately 360-donor cohort. The ex vivo response was dominated by HLA-C-restricted CMV-specific TCR beta clonotypes, which also provided the single most frequent clonotype in two of eight donors.

From cysteine to phenylalanine, the CDR3 is 14 amino acids long. The read is trimmed to its CDR3 DNA, 42 bases read in frame from base 1. Trimming removed 8 bases from V and 4 bases from J, leaving 18 bases between the germline ends. The sequencer listed for this sample is Illumina HiSeq 1500. TCRdb itself trimmed the public reads at Q25 with fastp, ran MiXCR and retained productive beta chains. Entries that share a CDR3 protein sequence are merged under the most common genes and DNA. The sample profile shows roughly 190,000 distinct CDR3 sequences; less than 9.5% of them were found once. Jointly, the top ten make up roughly 5% of the sample.

Material for sequencing was PBMCs. The sequence links TRBV5-3 to TRBJ1-1; the best D guess is TRBD1, with 5 bases matching. TRBV5-3 is marked as an open reading frame, function uncertain. The receptor was isolated from a human donor in good health (CMV status not recorded). Some clones in this sample may be carry-over from other donors' samples. The DNA is TGTGCCAGCAGCATCGCAGGGATGGGCACTGAAGCTTTCTTT. Translated, it gives CASSIAGMGTEAFF.